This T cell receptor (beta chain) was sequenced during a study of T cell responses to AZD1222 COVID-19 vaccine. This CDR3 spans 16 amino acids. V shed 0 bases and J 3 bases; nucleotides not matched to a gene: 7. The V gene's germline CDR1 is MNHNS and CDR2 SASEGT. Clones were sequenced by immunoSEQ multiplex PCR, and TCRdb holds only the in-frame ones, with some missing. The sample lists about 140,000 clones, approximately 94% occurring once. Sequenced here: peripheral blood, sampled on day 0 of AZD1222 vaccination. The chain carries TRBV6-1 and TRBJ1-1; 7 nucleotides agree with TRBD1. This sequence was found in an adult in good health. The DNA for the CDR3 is TGTGCCAGCAGTGAAGCCCTGACAGGGAGGTACACTGAAGCTTTCTTT. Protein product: CASSEALTGRYTEAFF.